This T cell receptor beta chain was sequenced for a study of T cell repertoires in cytomegalovirus infection. On the study more broadly: Recently identified HLA-C-restricted CMV epitopes were among the peptides used.

In the case of this clonotype: Its cognate antigen is unknown.

TCRdb ran MiXCR on the reads and lists one entry per CDR3 protein. The profile covers approximately 300,000 distinct CDR3 sequences, with roughly 29% appearing a single time and 20% taken by the ten largest. General study findings and limits: Summed frequency of public TCR beta families distinguished CMV carriers with the relevant HLA. CMV-specific TCR beta clonotypes restricted by HLA-C dominated the ex vivo response.

V dropped 2 bases and J dropped 7 bases, with 9 bases sitting between them. CDR3 length: 12 residues. This clonotype was obtained from a human donor in good health (CMV status not recorded). Some clones in this sample may be carry-over from other donors' samples. The sample was cultured PBMCs, taken from culture after CMV antigen stimulation. The J gene is TRBJ2-7, the V gene TRBV12-3 or TRBV12-4; D may correspond to TRBD1 or TRBD2 (5 bases each). CDR3 sequence: CASSLWGFEQYF. For the CDR3, the DNA is TGTGCCAGCAGTTTATGGGGGTTTGAGCAGTACTTC.